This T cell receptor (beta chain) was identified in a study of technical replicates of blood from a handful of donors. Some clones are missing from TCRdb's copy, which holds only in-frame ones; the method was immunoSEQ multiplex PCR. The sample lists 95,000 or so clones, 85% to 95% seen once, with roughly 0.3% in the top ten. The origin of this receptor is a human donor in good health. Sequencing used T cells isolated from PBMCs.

The CDR3, as DNA: TGTGCCAGCAGCTTCTGGGGGAGGAACTACGAGCAGTACTTC. Protein product: CASSFWGRNYEQYF. The chain couples TRBV13 to TRBJ2-7; a possible D gene is TRBD2 (6 bases). The germline V gene has CDR1 PRHDT and CDR2 FYEKMQ (reference sequence). The CDR3 is 14 amino acids. The V and J ends lost 3 bases and 3 bases respectively, with 12 bases between them.